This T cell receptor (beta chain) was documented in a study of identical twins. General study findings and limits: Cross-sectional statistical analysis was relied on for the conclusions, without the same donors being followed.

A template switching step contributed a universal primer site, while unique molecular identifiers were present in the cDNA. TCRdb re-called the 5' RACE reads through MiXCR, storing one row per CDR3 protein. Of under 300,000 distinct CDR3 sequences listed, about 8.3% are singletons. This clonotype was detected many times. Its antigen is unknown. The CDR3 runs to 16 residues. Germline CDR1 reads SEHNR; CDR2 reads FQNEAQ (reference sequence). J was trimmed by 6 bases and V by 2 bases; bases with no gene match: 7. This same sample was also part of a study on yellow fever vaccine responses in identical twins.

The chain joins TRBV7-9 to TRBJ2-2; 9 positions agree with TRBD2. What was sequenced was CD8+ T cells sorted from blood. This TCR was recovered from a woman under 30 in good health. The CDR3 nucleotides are TGTGCCAGCAGCTTACTACCGGGACTAGCCCCCGGGGAGCTGTTTTTT. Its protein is CASSLLPGLAPGELFF.